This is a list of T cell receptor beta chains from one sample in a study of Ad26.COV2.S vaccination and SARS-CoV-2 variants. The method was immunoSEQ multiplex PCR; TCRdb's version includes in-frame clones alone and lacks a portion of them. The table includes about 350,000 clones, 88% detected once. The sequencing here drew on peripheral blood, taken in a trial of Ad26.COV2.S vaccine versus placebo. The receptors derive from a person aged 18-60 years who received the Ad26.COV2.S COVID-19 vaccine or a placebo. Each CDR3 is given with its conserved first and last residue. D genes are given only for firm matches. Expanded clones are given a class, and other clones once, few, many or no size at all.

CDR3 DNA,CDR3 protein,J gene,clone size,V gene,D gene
TGTGCCAGCAGCTTAATGGGGAATAGCAATCAGCCCCAGCATTTT,CASSLMGNSNQPQHF,TRBJ1-5,.,TRBV7-2,.
TGCGCCAGCAGTCTCCGCTCAGGGCGAAGCTCCTACGAGCAGTACTTC,CASSLRSGRSSYEQYF,TRBJ2-7,.,TRBV5-1,.
TGTGCCAGCAGCTCATGGACAGGGACTAAGGAGACCCAGTACTTC,CASSSWTGTKETQYF,TRBJ2-5,.,TRBV5-5,.
TGCAGCGTTGTTAGCGGCCCAGGCTATGGCTACACCTTC,CSVVSGPGYGYTF,TRBJ1-2,once,TRBV29-1,.
TGTGCCAGCAGCCTAGGGACTAGCGGGGTGCCCTCGGATGAGCAGTTCTTC,CASSLGTSGVPSDEQFF,TRBJ2-1,.,TRBV5-4,TRBD2
TGTGCCAGCAGTTTTCAGGGGACTAACACCGGGGAGCTGTTTTTT,CASSFQGTNTGELFF,TRBJ2-2,.,TRBV11-3,.
TGCGCCAGCAGCCAAGATACATCTCCCTCCTACGAGCAGTACTTC,CASSQDTSPSYEQYF,TRBJ2-7,.,TRBV4-3,.
TGTGCCAGCAGCTTAGGGTGGGACAGAGAGCAGCCCCAGCATTTT,CASSLGWDREQPQHF,TRBJ1-5,.,TRBV7-9,TRBD1
TGTGCCAGCAGTTACTCGTGGGAGACCCAGTACTTC,CASSYSWETQYF,TRBJ2-5,.,TRBV6-5,.
TGTGCCAGCAGTGACAGGGGGCGGAGTGGCTATGGCTACACCTTC,CASSDRGRSGYGYTF,TRBJ1-2,.,TRBV6-1,TRBD1
TGCGCCAGCAGCCACGACTTTAGCTCCTACAATGAGCAGTTCTTC,CASSHDFSSYNEQFF,TRBJ2-1,.,TRBV4-1,.
TGTGCCAGCACTAGCGGGGTCTCCTACGAGCAGTACTTC,CASTSGVSYEQYF,TRBJ2-7,.,TRBV6-5,TRBD2
TGTGCCAGTAGTATAGTGGGACTAGAGAATGTGGAGCAGTTCTTC,CASSIVGLENVEQFF,TRBJ2-1,.,TRBV19,TRBD2
TGTGCCAGCAGCCCACGGGACACCTTGTACTACGAGCAGTACTTC,CASSPRDTLYYEQYF,TRBJ2-7,.,TRBV9,.
TGTGCCAGCAGCTTGGAGGGGGACGGCGGGGAACTCTCTGGAAACACCATATATTTT,CASSLEGDGGELSGNTIYF,TRBJ1-3,once,TRBV5-6,.
TGTGCCAGCAGCTTAATAGTCGCCTCTGGAAACACCATATATTTT,CASSLIVASGNTIYF,TRBJ1-3,.,TRBV7-9,.
TGTGCCTGGAGTGTTACAGGGTCGGTGAACACTGAAGCTTTCTTT,CAWSVTGSVNTEAFF,TRBJ1-1,.,TRBV30,.
TGCAGCGTGGTAAGACAGGGATACAACACTGAAGCTTTCTTT,CSVVRQGYNTEAFF,TRBJ1-1,.,TRBV29-1,TRBD1
TGTGCCAGCTCACGAAATCAAAACAGGGGGCTGGAGGAAAAACTGTTTTTT,CASSRNQNRGLEEKLFF,TRBJ1-4,.,TRBV18,TRBD1
TGCAGCGTTGCGGGACTAGGGTACGGGGAGCTGTTTTTT,CSVAGLGYGELFF,TRBJ2-2,once,TRBV29-1,TRBD2
TGTGCCAGCAGTGTCAGAGGACAGGGGGCCGGCAATCAGCCCCAGCATTTT,CASSVRGQGAGNQPQHF,TRBJ1-5,.,TRBV2,TRBD1
TGTGCCAGCAGCGCGACAGCCGGACGCACCGGGGAGCTGTTTTTT,CASSATAGRTGELFF,TRBJ2-2,.,TRBV3-1/TRBV3-2,.
TGTGCCAGCAGTCAAAACTGGGGGGCTGGCACTGAAGCTTTCTTT,CASSQNWGAGTEAFF,TRBJ1-1,.,TRBV27,.
TGTGCCATCAGGAGTATAGGAGAAGAAGCTTTCTTT,CAIRSIGEEAFF,TRBJ1-1,.,TRBV10-3,.
TGTGCCAGCAGTCTTATCGCAACGAACACTGAAGCTTTCTTT,CASSLIATNTEAFF,TRBJ1-1,.,TRBV7-9,.
TGTGCCAGCAGCTTGGCGGCAGGGCGTGATGGCTACACCTTC,CASSLAAGRDGYTF,TRBJ1-2,.,TRBV5-4,.
TGTGCCAGCAGCCCAAACAGGGGGCGCGTCAATGAGCAGTTCTTC,CASSPNRGRVNEQFF,TRBJ2-1,.,TRBV3-1/TRBV3-2,TRBD1
TGTGCCAGCAGCTTGGGGGACCTCCACACAGATACGCAGTATTTT,CASSLGDLHTDTQYF,TRBJ2-3,once,TRBV5-6,.
TGTGCCAGCAGCTCCGGACCCAACAATGAGCAGTTCTTC,CASSSGPNNEQFF,TRBJ2-1,few,TRBV7-8,.
TGTGCCACCAGTGGGACTTACATGGACAGGCTCAATCAGCCCCAGCATTTT,CATSGTYMDRLNQPQHF,TRBJ1-5,.,TRBV24-1,TRBD1
TGTGCCAGCAGTGAATTCGGACAGCCGGATCAGCCCCAGCATTTT,CASSEFGQPDQPQHF,TRBJ1-5,few,TRBV6-1,.
TGTGCCAGCAGCCCCCGGCGGGGGACCACTGAAGCTTTCTTT,CASSPRRGTTEAFF,TRBJ1-1,.,TRBV7-9,.
TGTGCCAGTAGGGTGGGTGGTTACAGGGGGCAAAATGAGCAGTTCTTC,CASRVGGYRGQNEQFF,TRBJ2-1,.,TRBV19,TRBD1
TGTGCCTGGAGTGTAGGGGTAAGGAACTATGGCTACACCTTC,CAWSVGVRNYGYTF,TRBJ1-2,.,TRBV30,.